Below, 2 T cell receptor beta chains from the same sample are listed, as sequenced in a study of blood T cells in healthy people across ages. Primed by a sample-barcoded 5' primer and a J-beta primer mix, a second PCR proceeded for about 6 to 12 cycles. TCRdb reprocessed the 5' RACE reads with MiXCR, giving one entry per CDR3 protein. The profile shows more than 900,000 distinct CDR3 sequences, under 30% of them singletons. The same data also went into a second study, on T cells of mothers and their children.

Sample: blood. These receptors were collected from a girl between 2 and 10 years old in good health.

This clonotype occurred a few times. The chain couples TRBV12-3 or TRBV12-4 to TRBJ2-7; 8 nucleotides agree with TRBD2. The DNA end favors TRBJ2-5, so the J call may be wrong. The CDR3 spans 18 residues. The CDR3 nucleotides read TGTGCCAGCAGTTTATTCCGGGGGGGCGTTTCCTCAGGGGAGACCCAGTACTTC. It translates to CASSLFRGGVSSGETQYF.

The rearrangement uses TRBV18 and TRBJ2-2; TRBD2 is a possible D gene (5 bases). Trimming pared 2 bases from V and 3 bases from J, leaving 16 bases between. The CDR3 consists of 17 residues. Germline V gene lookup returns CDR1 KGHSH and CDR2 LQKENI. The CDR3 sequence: CASSPLLTGKYTGELFF. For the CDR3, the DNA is TGTGCCAGCTCACCATTGTTGACCGGGAAGTACACCGGGGAGCTGTTTTTT. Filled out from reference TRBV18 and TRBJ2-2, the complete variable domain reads NAGVMQNPRHLVRRRGQEARLRCSPMKGHSHVYWYRQLPEEGLKFMVYLQKENIIDESGMPKERFSAEFPKEGPSILRIQQVVRGDSAAYFCASSPLLTGKYTGELFFGEGSRLTVL.